This is a list of T cell receptor beta chains from one sample in a study of vaccination effects on CD4 cells after COVID-19. Profiled with immunoSEQ multiplex PCR; TCRdb holds only in-frame clones, not every one. The profile shows 45,000 to 65,000 clones, approximately 81% of them singletons. These TCRs' antigens remain unknown. Sequencing used CD4+ T cells from PBMCs cultured without peptide, obtained after COVID-19 vaccination. The receptors stem from a human donor who received a COVID-19 vaccine. Both conserved end residues are part of each CDR3. Fields, in order: clone size, V gene, J gene, D gene, CDR3 DNA, CDR3 protein. A D gene is named only where the DNA matches it firmly. Where a row states a size, it is once, few, many or the class of an expanded clone; other rows omit it.

size: NA
V: TRBV5-1
J: TRBJ2-1
D: TRBD1
DNA: TGCGCCAGCAGCTTGGGACAGGGGGACAATGAGCAGTTCTTC
CDR3: CASSLGQGDNEQFF

size: NA
V: TRBV19
J: TRBJ2-5
D: NA
DNA: TGTGCCAGCAAGGACAGACAAGAGACCCAGTACTTC
CDR3: CASKDRQETQYF

size: NA
V: TRBV6-5
J: TRBJ1-1
D: NA
DNA: TGTGCCAGCAGGGCCGTCCAGAGTTCTGAAGCTTTCTTT
CDR3: CASRAVQSSEAFF

size: few
V: TRBV4-1
J: TRBJ2-7
D: NA
DNA: TGCGCCAGCAGCCCCCGGGGGGGACAGGGAACTAGCGAGCAGTACTTC
CDR3: CASSPRGGQGTSEQYF

size: NA
V: TRBV2
J: TRBJ2-2
D: NA
DNA: TGTGCCAGCGGCGGGGAGCACGGGGAGCTGTTTTTT
CDR3: CASGGEHGELFF

size: NA
V: TRBV7-9
J: TRBJ1-6
D: NA
DNA: TGTGCCAGCAGTTCGGGGAGCTCCTATAATTCACCCCTCCACTTT
CDR3: CASSSGSSYNSPLHF

size: once
V: TRBV6-1
J: TRBJ2-3
D: NA
DNA: TGTGCCAGCAGTGATCGGGGGCCCGCAAGCACAGATACGCAGTATTTT
CDR3: CASSDRGPASTDTQYF

size: NA
V: TRBV2
J: TRBJ1-5
D: TRBD1
DNA: TGTGCCAGCAAGGGGGACAGGGGGGATTATCAGCCCCAGCATTTT
CDR3: CASKGDRGDYQPQHF

size: NA
V: TRBV9
J: TRBJ1-3
D: NA
DNA: TGTGCCAGCAGCGTAGGAAGTTCGTCAGGGGCTCACTCTGGAAACACCATATATTTT
CDR3: CASSVGSSSGAHSGNTIYF

size: NA
V: TRBV10-2
J: TRBJ1-1
D: NA
DNA: TGCGCCAGCAGTGACACGAAGAACACTGAAGCTTTCTTT
CDR3: CASSDTKNTEAFF

size: NA
V: TRBV6-5
J: TRBJ1-6
D: TRBD1
DNA: TGTGCCAGCAGTCCAGGGACAGGCAATTCACCCCTCCACTTT
CDR3: CASSPGTGNSPLHF